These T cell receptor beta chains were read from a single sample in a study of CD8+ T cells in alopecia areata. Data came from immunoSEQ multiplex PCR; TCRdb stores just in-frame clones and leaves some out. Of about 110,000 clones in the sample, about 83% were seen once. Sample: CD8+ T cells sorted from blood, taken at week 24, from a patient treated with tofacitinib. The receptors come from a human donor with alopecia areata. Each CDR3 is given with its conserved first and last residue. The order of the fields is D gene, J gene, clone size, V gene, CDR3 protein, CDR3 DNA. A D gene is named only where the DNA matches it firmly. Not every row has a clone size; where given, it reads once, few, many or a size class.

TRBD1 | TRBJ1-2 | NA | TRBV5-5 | CASSLAGQGDGYTF | TGTGCCAGCAGCTTGGCCGGACAGGGAGATGGCTACACCTTC
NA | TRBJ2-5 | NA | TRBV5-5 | CASSSLARLEQTQYF | TGTGCCAGCAGCTCCCTGGCCCGACTAGAACAGACCCAGTACTTC
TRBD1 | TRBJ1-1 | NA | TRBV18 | CASSPTGGWATEAFF | TGTGCCAGCTCTCCGACAGGGGGCTGGGCCACTGAAGCTTTCTTT
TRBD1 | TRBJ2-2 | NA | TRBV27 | CASSLSGIRGLATGELFF | TGTGCCAGCAGTTTATCGGGAATTAGGGGGCTGGCCACCGGGGAGCTGTTTTTT
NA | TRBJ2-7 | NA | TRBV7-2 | CASSLALGAREQYF | TGTGCCAGCAGCTTAGCGTTGGGGGCGCGAGAGCAGTACTTC
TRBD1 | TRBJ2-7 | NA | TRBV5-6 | CASSLGQGVNEQYF | TGTGCCAGCAGCTTAGGGCAGGGGGTCAACGAGCAGTACTTC
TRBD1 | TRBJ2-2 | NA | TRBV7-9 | CASSLALGTGTGELFF | TGTGCCAGCAGCTTAGCTCTCGGGACAGGGACCGGGGAGCTGTTTTTT
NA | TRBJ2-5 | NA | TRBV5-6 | CASSLVSEETQYF | TGTGCCAGCAGCTTGGTATCGGAAGAGACCCAGTACTTC
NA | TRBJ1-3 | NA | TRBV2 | CASKTGSGNTIYF | TGTGCCAGCAAAACGGGCTCTGGAAACACCATATATTTT
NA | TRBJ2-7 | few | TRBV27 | CASSLSASYEQYF | TGTGCCAGCAGTTTATCGGCCAGCTACGAGCAGTACTTC
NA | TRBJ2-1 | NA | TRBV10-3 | CAITRTIGNEQFF | TGTGCCATCACCAGGACTATAGGCAATGAGCAGTTCTTC
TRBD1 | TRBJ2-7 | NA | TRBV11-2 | CASSLPRQGSSYEQYF | TGTGCCAGCAGCTTACCACGACAGGGGAGTTCCTACGAGCAGTACTTC
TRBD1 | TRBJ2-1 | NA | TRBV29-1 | CSVAPGQGHNEQFF | TGCAGCGTGGCCCCGGGACAGGGGCACAATGAGCAGTTCTTC
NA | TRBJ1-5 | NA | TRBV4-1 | CASSQVGTLNQPQHF | TGCGCCAGCAGCCAAGTCGGGACATTGAATCAGCCCCAGCATTTT
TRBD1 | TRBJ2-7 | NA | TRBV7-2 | CASSEATWTGWEWQYF | TGTGCCAGCAGCGAAGCCACTTGGACAGGGTGGGAATGGCAGTACTTC
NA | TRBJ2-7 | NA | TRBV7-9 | CASSRGQNYEQYF | TGTGCCAGCAGCCGAGGACAGAACTACGAGCAGTACTTC
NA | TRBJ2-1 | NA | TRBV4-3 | CASSQDIWGLSYNEQFF | TGCGCCAGCAGCCAAGATATCTGGGGGTTATCCTACAATGAGCAGTTCTTC
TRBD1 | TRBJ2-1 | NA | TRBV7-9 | CASSLGQGAEHEQFF | TGTGCCAGCAGCTTAGGGCAGGGGGCGGAACATGAGCAGTTCTTC
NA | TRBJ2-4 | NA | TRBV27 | CASSLRVGDIQYF | TGTGCCAGCAGTTTACGGGTGGGGGACATTCAGTACTTC
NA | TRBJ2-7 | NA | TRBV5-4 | CASSSGIDLYEQYF | TGTGCCAGCAGCTCCGGGATCGATCTCTACGAGCAGTACTTC
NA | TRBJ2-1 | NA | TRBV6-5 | CASGLADNYNEQFF | TGTGCCAGCGGTTTAGCGGATAACTACAATGAGCAGTTCTTC
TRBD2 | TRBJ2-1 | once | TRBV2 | CASSDTLGGGSYNEQFF | TGTGCCAGCAGTGATACTTTGGGCGGGGGCTCCTACAATGAGCAGTTCTTC
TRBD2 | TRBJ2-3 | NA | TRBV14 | CASSQGTSSTDTQYF | TGTGCCAGCAGCCAAGGGACTAGTAGCACAGATACGCAGTATTTT
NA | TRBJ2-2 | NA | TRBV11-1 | CASSFVTGELFF | TGTGCCAGCAGCTTCGTGACCGGGGAGCTGTTTTTT
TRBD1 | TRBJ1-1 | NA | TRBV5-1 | CASSLAATGHYTEAFF | TGCGCCAGCAGCTTGGCGGCGACAGGGCATTACACTGAAGCTTTCTTT
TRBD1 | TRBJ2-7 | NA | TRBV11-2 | CASSAGQGEFYEQYF | TGTGCCAGCAGCGCCGGACAGGGGGAGTTCTACGAGCAGTACTTC
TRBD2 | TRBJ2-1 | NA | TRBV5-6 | CASSWTRNEQFF | TGTGCCAGCAGCTGGACTAGGAATGAGCAGTTCTTC
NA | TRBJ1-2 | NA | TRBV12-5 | CASAPRRHLVYGYTF | TGTGCTAGTGCCCCAAGGCGACATTTAGTCTATGGCTACACCTTC
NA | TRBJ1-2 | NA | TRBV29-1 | CSVEDGTYYGYTF | TGCAGCGTTGAAGATGGCACATACTATGGCTACACCTTC
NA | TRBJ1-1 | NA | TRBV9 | CASSVGPGWGTEAFF | TGTGCCAGCAGCGTAGGCCCCGGCTGGGGGACTGAAGCTTTCTTT
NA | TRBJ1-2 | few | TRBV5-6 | CASKGGIGVYGYTF | TGTGCCAGCAAGGGGGGTATAGGAGTCTATGGCTACACCTTC
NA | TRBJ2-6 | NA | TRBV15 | CATQQATSGANVLTF | TGTGCCACCCAACAGGCGACCTCTGGGGCCAACGTCCTGACTTTC
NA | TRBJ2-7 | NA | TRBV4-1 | CASSQVTGSYEQYF | TGCGCCAGCAGCCAAGTAACAGGGAGTTACGAGCAGTACTTC
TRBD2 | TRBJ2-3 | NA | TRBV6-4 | CASSTHGGGPDTQYF | TGTGCCAGCAGTACCCACGGGGGGGGCCCAGATACGCAGTATTTT
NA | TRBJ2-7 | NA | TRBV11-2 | CASSLDGYEQYF | TGTGCCAGCAGCTTAGATGGTTACGAGCAGTACTTC
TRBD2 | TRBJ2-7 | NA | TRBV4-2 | CASSQSSGVYYEQYF | TGTGCCAGCAGCCAGAGTAGCGGGGTCTACTACGAGCAGTACTTC